This is a list of T cell receptor beta chains from one sample in a study of blood T cell repertoires in COVID-19. Repertoires were generated with immunoSEQ multiplex PCR, while TCRdb's copy carries only in-frame clones and drops some. The sample includes fewer than 250,000 clones, around 80% of them seen just once. The sequenced material came from PBMCs or T cells enriched from blood (not recorded which). These TCRs come from a man aged 55 to 70 who had recovered from COVID-19. Both conserved end residues are part of each CDR3. A D gene is named only where the DNA matches it firmly. Not all rows give a size; the values are once, few, many and, for expanded clones, a class.

d_gene	j_gene	abundance	v_gene	CDR3aa	CDR3nt
.	TRBJ2-1	.	TRBV2	CASKQDNSYNEQFF	TGTGCCAGCAAACAGGACAACTCCTACAATGAGCAGTTCTTC
.	TRBJ2-7	.	TRBV3-1/TRBV3-2	CASSPNYSDEQYF	TGTGCCAGCAGCCCAAATTATAGCGACGAGCAGTACTTC
.	TRBJ1-2	.	TRBV30	CAWAATRYGYTF	TGTGCCTGGGCCGCCACTCGCTATGGCTACACCTTC
TRBD1	TRBJ1-6	.	TRBV9	CASSDRDRGPPLHF	TGTGCCAGCAGCGACCGGGACAGGGGTCCACCCCTCCACTTT
.	TRBJ1-6	.	TRBV6-1	CASSEIQGGSYNSPLHF	TGTGCCAGCAGTGAGATACAGGGTGGCTCCTATAATTCACCCCTCCACTTT
.	TRBJ1-2	.	TRBV3-1/TRBV3-2	CASSQELAGYNYSYTF	TGTGCCAGCAGCCAAGAATTGGCAGGGTATAACTATAGCTACACCTTC
TRBD1	TRBJ1-5	.	TRBV19	CASSVGQGHQPQHF	TGTGCCAGTAGTGTAGGACAGGGGCATCAGCCCCAGCATTTT
.	TRBJ2-7	.	TRBV18	CASSLQGFSYEQYF	TGTGCCAGCTCATTACAGGGTTTCTCCTACGAGCAGTACTTC
TRBD2	TRBJ2-2	once	TRBV3-1/TRBV3-2	CASSGRLAVTGELFF	TGTGCCAGCAGCGGAAGACTAGCAGTCACCGGGGAGCTGTTTTTT
TRBD1	TRBJ2-5	.	TRBV15	CATSSPGTGGLETQYF	TGTGCCACCAGCTCCCCGGGGACAGGGGGTTTGGAGACCCAGTACTTC
.	TRBJ1-5	.	TRBV4-3	CASSQDRARNQPQHF	TGCGCCAGCAGCCAAGACAGGGCTCGCAATCAGCCCCAGCATTTT
TRBD1	TRBJ1-1	.	TRBV7-2	CASSSGQGGSMNTEAFF	TGTGCCAGCAGCTCGGGACAGGGTGGAAGTATGAACACTGAAGCTTTCTTT
.	TRBJ1-4	.	TRBV25-1	CASSEGPVGFNEKLFF	TGTGCCAGCAGTGAAGGTCCCGTGGGCTTTAATGAAAAACTGTTTTTT
TRBD1	TRBJ1-1	.	TRBV19	CASSRQGSLNTEAFF	TGTGCCAGTAGTCGACAGGGTTCCCTGAACACTGAAGCTTTCTTT
TRBD1	TRBJ1-2	.	TRBV19	CASSINRSGGNYGYTF	TGTGCCAGTAGTATAAACAGGTCAGGGGGCAACTATGGCTACACCTTC
.	TRBJ1-2	.	TRBV7-2	CASSSIQGSGGYTF	TGTGCCAGCAGCTCGATACAGGGATCTGGGGGCTACACCTTC
.	TRBJ2-2	once	TRBV4-3	CASRESVTGELFF	TGCGCCAGTCGTGAATCGGTCACCGGGGAGCTGTTTTTT
.	TRBJ1-2	.	TRBV12-3/TRBV12-4	CASSSLPGQGYTF	TGTGCCAGCAGTTCTCTCCCAGGGCAGGGCTACACCTTC
TRBD1	TRBJ2-7	.	TRBV5-1	CASSRSGTVYEQYF	TGCGCCAGCAGCCGATCCGGGACAGTCTACGAGCAGTACTTC
.	TRBJ2-7	.	TRBV11-2	CASSTRWGPYEQYF	TGTGCCAGCAGCACCCGGTGGGGGCCCTACGAGCAGTACTTC
.	TRBJ1-3	.	TRBV6-5	CASSYSTGPGNTIYF	TGTGCCAGCAGTTACAGTACAGGGCCTGGAAACACCATATATTTT
TRBD2	TRBJ2-1	.	TRBV6-1	CASSELGGTYNEQFF	TGTGCCAGCAGTGAACTCGGGGGGACCTACAATGAGCAGTTCTTC
TRBD2	TRBJ2-3	.	TRBV7-2	CASSLRTSGGTDTQYF	TGTGCCAGCAGCCTCAGGACTAGCGGGGGCACAGATACGCAGTATTTT
.	TRBJ1-6	.	TRBV6-1	CASSETGTRLTPLHF	TGTGCCAGCAGTGAAACCGGGACAAGGCTTACACCCCTCCACTTT
TRBD1	TRBJ2-3	.	TRBV18	CASSQNPGQGTDTQYF	TGTGCCAGCTCTCAGAATCCGGGACAGGGGACAGATACGCAGTATTTT
.	TRBJ1-5	.	TRBV6-2/TRBV6-3	CASSDTSNQPQHF	TGTGCCAGCAGCGATACAAGCAATCAGCCCCAGCATTTT
.	TRBJ2-3	.	TRBV11-2	CASSSNRQDTQYF	TGTGCCAGCAGCTCCAATAGACAGGATACGCAGTATTTT
TRBD2	TRBJ2-1	.	TRBV2	CASGGGSSYNEQFF	TGTGCTAGCGGGGGGGGCTCGTCCTACAATGAGCAGTTCTTC
TRBD1	TRBJ2-1	few	TRBV18	CASSPYLGTGVNEQFF	TGTGCCAGCTCACCCTACCTAGGGACAGGGGTCAATGAGCAGTTCTTC
TRBD1	TRBJ1-2	.	TRBV19	CASSDRVNGYTF	TGTGCCAGTAGTGACAGGGTCAATGGCTACACCTTC
TRBD1	TRBJ1-2	.	TRBV4-3	CASRLDRGNYGYTF	TGCGCCAGCAGACTCGACAGGGGGAACTATGGCTACACCTTC
TRBD2	TRBJ2-1	.	TRBV9	CASSGQRGGLTNEQFF	TGTGCCAGCAGCGGCCAGCGGGGGGGCCTCACCAATGAGCAGTTCTTC
.	TRBJ2-3	.	TRBV7-9	CASSPRRLESDTQYF	TGTGCCAGCAGCCCCCGCCGACTAGAATCAGATACGCAGTATTTT
.	TRBJ1-1	.	TRBV11-2	CASSLALGVTEAFF	TGTGCCAGCAGCTTGGCCCTCGGGGTCACTGAAGCTTTCTTT
.	TRBJ1-1	.	TRBV10-3	CAISERGKASDAEAFF	TGTGCCATCAGTGAGCGGGGGAAGGCGTCTGACGCTGAAGCTTTCTTT
.	TRBJ1-2	once	TRBV6-2/TRBV6-3	CASSRDPGGYGYTF	TGTGCCAGCAGTCGGGACCCGGGGGGCTATGGCTACACCTTC
.	TRBJ1-1	.	TRBV18	CASSVDSNTEAFF	TGTGCCAGCTCAGTCGACAGCAACACTGAAGCTTTCTTT
.	TRBJ1-3	few	TRBV11-3	CASSQTIGNTIYF	TGTGCCAGCAGCCAGACAATCGGAAACACCATATATTTT
.	TRBJ2-3	.	TRBV11-3	CASSLGGSTDTQYF	TGTGCCAGCAGCTTAGGTGGCAGCACAGATACGCAGTATTTT
TRBD1	TRBJ1-4	.	TRBV18	CASSPRDRAEKLFF	TGTGCCAGCTCACCCCGGGACAGGGCTGAAAAACTGTTTTTT
.	TRBJ1-4	.	TRBV5-5	CASSLQAVNEKLFF	TGTGCCAGCAGCCTACAGGCGGTGAATGAAAAACTGTTTTTT
TRBD1	TRBJ1-1	.	TRBV5-1	CASSLAAPGQGINTEAFF	TGCGCCAGCAGCTTGGCCGCCCCGGGACAGGGGATTAACACTGAAGCTTTCTTT
.	TRBJ1-6	.	TRBV5-1	CASMEGGGNSPLHF	TGCGCCAGCATGGAGGGCGGGGGTAATTCACCCCTCCACTTT
TRBD1	TRBJ1-4	.	TRBV6-6	CASSTRQGAEKLFF	TGTGCCAGCAGTACGCGACAGGGGGCTGAAAAACTGTTTTTT
.	TRBJ1-6	once	TRBV12-3/TRBV12-4	CASSLGAEPLHF	TGTGCCAGCAGTTTAGGGGCAGAACCCCTCCACTTT
.	TRBJ1-5	.	TRBV12-3/TRBV12-4	CASSFGGNQPQHF	TGTGCCAGCAGTTTTGGAGGCAATCAGCCCCAGCATTTT
.	TRBJ1-2	.	TRBV7-2	CASRLAGPNYGYTF	TGTGCCAGCAGGCTAGCGGGGCCTAACTATGGCTACACCTTC
.	TRBJ2-5	.	TRBV4-1	CASSQFELQETQYF	TGCGCCAGCAGCCAATTCGAACTACAAGAGACCCAGTACTTC
TRBD1	TRBJ1-2	.	TRBV5-6	CASSLDRGIGYTF	TGTGCCAGCAGCCTTGACAGGGGGATCGGCTACACCTTC
.	TRBJ1-3	.	TRBV18	CASSPVAEGGGNTIYF	TGTGCCAGCTCACCAGTGGCAGAAGGAGGTGGAAACACCATATATTTT
.	TRBJ1-5	.	TRBV21-1	CARSRHRPYSNQPQHF	TGTGCCAGATCCCGACACAGGCCTTATAGCAATCAGCCCCAGCATTTT